The 22 T cell receptor beta chains below were found in one sample sequenced in a study of blood T cell repertoires in COVID-19. Using immunoSEQ multiplex PCR, the repertoire was profiled, and TCRdb retains in-frame clones only, with some absent. The profile shows 270,000 or so clones, more than 75% of them singletons. Sequencing was done on a sample of PBMCs or T cells enriched from blood (not recorded which). These receptors all come from a woman aged 45-60 years who had been exposed to COVID-19.

This clone has just a few counts. The chain recombines TRBV3-1 (or the pseudogene TRBV3-2) with TRBJ1-6; 9 nucleotides align to TRBD1. V was clipped by 4 bases and J by 14 bases; unmatched bases: 12. Looked up from germline, CDR1 is LGHDT and CDR2 is YNNKEL (reference sequence). This CDR3 is built from 15 residues. CDR3 sequence: CASSPPGQGEVALHF. The CDR3 DNA follows: TGTGCCAGCAGCCCTCCGGGACAGGGAGAGGTGGCCCTCCACTTT.

This chain uses TRBV5-4 with TRBJ2-3; perhaps TRBD2 as D (5 bases). Germline loops: CDR1 SGHNT, CDR2 YYREEE (reference sequence). The CDR3 is 15 residues long. V lost 5 bases to trimming and J lost 1 base, with 14 bases between them. In nucleotides, the CDR3 is TGTGCCAGCAGGCCTGCCACCGGGGGCACAGATACGCAGTATTTT. Translating it yields CASRPATGGTDTQYF.

The gene calls are TRBV27 and TRBJ2-1, with a weak D call TRBD2 (6 bases). The CDR3 has 14 amino acids. CDR1 MNHEY and CDR2 SMNVEV come from the germline V gene (reference sequence). V was cut by 3 bases and J by 7 bases, with 13 bases left in between. The CDR3 is CASSFLGGLNEQFF. The DNA of the CDR3 is TGTGCCAGCAGTTTTTTAGGAGGGTTGAATGAGCAGTTCTTC.

This clone came up once. The V call is TRBV6-5, the J call TRBJ1-3; D is unresolved. The CDR3 spans 13 residues. Trimming pared 7 bases from V and 1 base from J, leaving 8 bases between. Germline V gene sequence: CDR1 MNHEY, CDR2 SVGAGI. CDR3 nucleotide sequence: TGTGCCAGCACCACTTGGTCTGGAAACACCATATATTTT. It is translated as CASTTWSGNTIYF.

The chain joins TRBV19 to TRBJ2-7; TRBD1 matches 8 bases. Germline V gene lookup returns CDR1 LNHDA and CDR2 SQIVND (reference sequence). The junction had 6 bases not matched to a gene; V was cut back by 6 bases and J by 2 bases. The CDR3 contains 14 residues. The CDR3 region is CASSPDRATYEQYF. CDR3 DNA: TGTGCCAGTAGCCCGGACAGGGCTACCTACGAGCAGTACTTC.

This clone turned up a few times. V and J are TRBV7-8 and TRBJ1-1; D uncertain. Germline V CDR1 and CDR2: SGHVS, FQNEAQ. Trimming removed 5 bases from V and 0 bases from J, with 16 bases in between. This CDR3 spans 16 amino acids. The CDR3 protein is CASSLVGGLMNTEAFF. CDR3 nucleotides: TGTGCCAGCAGCCTCGTAGGCGGACTTATGAACACTGAAGCTTTCTTT.

Written as DNA, the CDR3 is TGCAGCGGAGGGTGGAACACTGAAGCTTTCTTT. Translation: CSGGWNTEAFF. The V call is TRBV29-1, the J call TRBJ1-1; no firm D call. This CDR3 is 11 amino acids long. Trimming stripped 7 bases from V and 1 base from J, with 7 bases between. Germline V CDR1 and CDR2: SQVTM, ANQGSEA.

Here the CDR3 DNA reads TGTGCCAGTAGTATTGGAGAAGCTAACTATGGCTACACCTTC. It codes for CASSIGEANYGYTF. The chain is built from TRBV19 and TRBJ1-2; D gene unclear. V was trimmed by 3 bases and J by 0 bases, leaving 8 bases between them. Germline CDR1 is LNHDA and CDR2 is SQIVND (reference sequence). CDR3 length: 14 amino acids. The whole variable domain, remainder taken from reference TRBV19 and TRBJ1-2, is DGGITQSPKYLFRKEGQNVTLSCEQNLNHDAMYWYRQDPGQGLRLIYYSQIVNDFQKGDIAEGYSVSREKKESFPLTVTSAQKNPTAFYLCASSIGEANYGYTFGSGTRLTVV.

In DNA, the CDR3 is TGTGCCAGCAGTCTTACAGGGAGCTCCTATAATTCACCCCTCCACTTT. Translated, it gives CASSLTGSSYNSPLHF. The chain joins TRBV28 to TRBJ1-6, with D tentatively TRBD1 (6 bases). The germline CDR1 and CDR2 sequences are MDHEN and SYDVKM. The CDR3 has 16 amino acids. The V end lost 5 bases, the J end lost 0 bases, and 11 bases lay between the germline ends.

The chain combines TRBV4-2 with TRBJ1-1; TRBD1 aligns across 8 bases. Germline V gene lookup returns CDR1 LGHNA and CDR2 YNFKEQ. The CDR3 is made up of 19 amino acids. With 1 base clipped from V and 3 bases from J, the junction kept 16 bases outside the gene matches. In DNA, the CDR3 is TGTGCCAGCAGCCAAGGTTTAACAGGGGGAGGGAGAGGGGACACTGAAGCTTTCTTT. As protein: CASSQGLTGGGRGDTEAFF.

This clone was counted between two and nine times. The V gene is TRBV19, the J gene TRBJ1-4, with TRBD1 as a possible D gene (5 bases). V gave up 4 bases and J gave up 8 bases, with 14 bases separating them. The V gene's germline CDR1 is LNHDA and CDR2 SQIVND (reference sequence). This CDR3 has 14 residues. Written as DNA, the CDR3 is TGTGCCAGTAGTAACACGGACAATCCCGAAAAACTGTTTTTT. Residues: CASSNTDNPEKLFF.

The chain has TRBV6-5 and TRBJ2-3; 7 bases map to TRBD1. Germline trimming cut 7 bases from V and 2 bases from J; bases unmatched to any gene: 9. From germline, CDR1 is MNHEY and CDR2 SVGAGI. CDR3 length: 15 amino acids. DNA of the CDR3: TGTGCCAGCAAACTCGGGACAGTGCCCACAGATACGCAGTATTTT. Protein product: CASKLGTVPTDTQYF.

The CDR3 DNA reads as TGTGCCAGCAGCCCAGATCTCTATGGCTACACCTTC. Protein product: CASSPDLYGYTF. The V gene is TRBV12-3 or TRBV12-4, the J gene TRBJ1-2, with D unclear. Between the trimmed V and J ends, which lost 6 bases and 4 bases, there was a span of 9 bases. The CDR3 has 12 residues.

This rearrangement joins TRBV6-5 to TRBJ2-2; weak D call: TRBD1 (5 bases). The germline V gene has CDR1 MNHEY and CDR2 SVGAGI. The V and J ends lost 4 bases and 7 bases respectively, with 13 bases between them. The CDR3 is 14 residues long. The CDR3, as DNA: TGTGCCAGCAGTTGGGGCGGCCTTTACGGGGAGCTGTTTTTT. It specifies CASSWGGLYGELFF.

The chain couples TRBV28 to TRBJ2-1; a weak D match, TRBD2 (5 bases). Germline CDR1 is MDHEN and CDR2 is SYDVKM. Trimming pared 4 bases from V and 9 bases from J, leaving 13 bases between. There are 13 residues in the CDR3. For the CDR3, the DNA is TGTGCCAGCAGTTCCGGACTTTTACCTGAGCAGTTCTTC. Its translation is CASSSGLLPEQFF.

The chain carries TRBV11-2 and TRBJ2-7; D perhaps matches TRBD2 (7 bases). The ends were cut back, 5 bases at V and 3 bases at J, with 11 bases in the middle. The length of the CDR3 is 13 residues. The germline CDR1 and CDR2 sequences are SGHAT and FQNNGV. The CDR3 sequence is CASSRGGGYEQYF. In nucleotides, the CDR3 is TGTGCCAGCAGCAGAGGGGGGGGCTACGAGCAGTACTTC.

This clone was detected a few times. This chain connects TRBV19 to TRBJ1-4, with D possibly being TRBD1 (5 bases). Germline CDR1 is LNHDA and CDR2 is SQIVND (reference sequence). The V end lost 3 bases, the J end lost 6 bases, and 17 bases lay between the germline ends. The CDR3 is 16 amino acids. This chain's CDR3 is CASSIKGRVSDEKLFF. The CDR3 bases are TGTGCCAGTAGTATCAAAGGCAGGGTATCGGATGAAAAACTGTTTTTT.

This chain uses TRBV7-9 with TRBJ1-2; TRBD1 is a possible D gene (5 bases). V was cut by 6 bases and J by 5 bases, with 13 bases left in between. There are 13 residues in the CDR3. Germline assignment: CDR1 SEHNR and CDR2 FQNEAQ (reference sequence). CDR3 amino acids: CASRRGPRYGYTF. The CDR3 DNA follows: TGTGCCAGCAGAAGGGGCCCACGGTATGGCTACACCTTC.

This chain uses TRBV19 with TRBJ2-7; 10 bases are a match to TRBD1. The CDR3 extends over 17 amino acids. V shed 9 bases and J 0 bases; nucleotides not matched to a gene: 14. CDR1 LNHDA and CDR2 SQIVND come from the germline V gene (reference sequence). CDR3 amino acids: CASAFRGTGALSYEQYF. As DNA, the CDR3 is TGTGCCAGCGCCTTTCGTGGGACAGGGGCCCTCTCCTACGAGCAGTACTTC.

The V call is TRBV7-9, the J call TRBJ2-3; the D gene is possibly TRBD1 (5 bases). There are 14 residues in the CDR3. Germline CDR1 and CDR2: SEHNR and FQNEAQ (reference sequence). Trimming took off 0 bases at V and 3 bases at J, with 7 bases between the two ends. CDR3 DNA sequence: TGTGCCAGCAGCTTAGCGGGGCCGACAGATACGCAGTATTTT. Amino acids: CASSLAGPTDTQYF.

This sequence joins TRBV19 and TRBJ1-5; D perhaps matches TRBD1 (5 bases). Trimming took 4 bases from V and 2 from J, leaving 15 bases between them. In germline, CDR1 is LNHDA, CDR2 SQIVND (reference sequence). The CDR3 has 16 residues. The CDR3 bases are TGTGCCAGTAGTACTGGGGGATCGGGGGGCAATCAGCCCCAGCATTTT. This sequence encodes CASSTGGSGGNQPQHF.

The V and J genes are TRBV10-2 and TRBJ1-6, with D perhaps matching TRBD1 (6 bases). The CDR3 extends over 14 amino acids. Between the trimmed V and J ends, which lost 6 bases and 6 bases, there was a span of 12 bases. Germline values: CDR1 WSHSY, CDR2 SAAADI. DNA of the CDR3: TGCGCCAGCAGGGACAGAGAAGCTAATTCACCCCTCCACTTT. Its translation: CASRDREANSPLHF.